The next 4 T cell receptor beta chains were all read from a single sample in a study of breast tumors, draining lymph nodes, adjacent tissues. TCRdb re-analysed the multiplex PCR reads in MiXCR, keeping a single row per CDR3 protein. The sample records about 170,000 distinct CDR3 sequences, 33% being singletons. Breast cancer patients provided tissue from their axillary draining lymph nodes. Sequenced material: axillary lymph node tissue. These receptors originate from a female donor with breast cancer. Some clones in this sample may be carry-over from other donors' samples.

This clonotype has at least ten counts. This chain joins TRBV6-1 and TRBJ1-5; TRBD1 might be the D (6 bases). Germline loops: CDR1 MNHNS, CDR2 SASEGT. This CDR3 has 17 amino acids. V lost 4 bases to trimming and J lost 3 bases, with 19 bases between them. DNA for the CDR3: TGTGCCAGCAGTGCCAAGGGGGTTATCTTCAACAATCAGCCCCAGCATTTT. Protein product: CASSAKGVIFNNQPQHF.

This clonotype has at least ten counts. The V and J genes are TRBV9 and TRBJ2-6, with D perhaps TRBD1 (6 bases). The ends were cut back, 4 bases at V and 3 bases at J, with 20 bases in the middle. The germline gives CDR1 SGDLS, CDR2 YYNGEE. CDR3 length: 18 amino acids. CDR3 in DNA: TGTGCCAGCAGCTCCATAGCAGGCAGGGGTGGTGGGGCCAACGTCCTGACTTTC. Encoded protein: CASSSIAGRGGGANVLTF.

On this clonotype: One end of the junction does not line up with germline, which may come from a read error. The J gene is TRBJ1-1, the V gene TRBV6-6, with D tentatively TRBD1 (6 bases). Germline V gene sequence: CDR1 MNHNY, CDR2 SVGAGI (reference sequence). This CDR3 has 14 amino acids. CDR3: CASSYATGHTEAFF. In nucleotides, the CDR3 is TGTGCCAGCAGTTACGCTACAGGGCACACCGAAGCTTTCTTT.

Many counts were recorded for this clonotype. The V and J genes are TRBV2 and TRBJ2-1; weak D call: TRBD1 (6 bases). The CDR3 loop spans 15 amino acids. Trimming removed 7 bases at V and 8 bases at J, with 21 bases between. Per the germline V gene, CDR1 is SNHLY and CDR2 is FYNNEI. CDR3 nucleotides: TGTGCCAGCACCACCAACCCCCTACAGGGAGATGAGCAGTTCTTC. Translated, it gives CASTTNPLQGDEQFF.